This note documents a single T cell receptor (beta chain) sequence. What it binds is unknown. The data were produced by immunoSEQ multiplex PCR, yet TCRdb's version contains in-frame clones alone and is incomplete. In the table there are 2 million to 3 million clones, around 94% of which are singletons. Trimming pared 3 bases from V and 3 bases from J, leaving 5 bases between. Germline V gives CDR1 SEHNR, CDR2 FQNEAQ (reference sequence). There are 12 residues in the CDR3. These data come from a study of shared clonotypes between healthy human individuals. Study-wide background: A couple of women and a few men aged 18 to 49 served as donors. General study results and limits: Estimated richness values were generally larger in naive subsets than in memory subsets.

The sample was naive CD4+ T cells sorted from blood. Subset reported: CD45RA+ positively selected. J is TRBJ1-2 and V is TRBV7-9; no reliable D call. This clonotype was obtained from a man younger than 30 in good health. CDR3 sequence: CASSFQDYGYTF. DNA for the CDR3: TGTGCCAGCAGCTTCCAGGACTATGGCTACACCTTC.